The 8 T cell receptor beta chains below were found in one sample sequenced in a study of vaccination effects on CD4 cells after COVID-19. Antigen-specific CD4+ T cells expanded by the ViraFEST assay with viral peptide pools were then sequenced. Culture proceeded for approximately 10 days, and CD4+ T cells were then isolated. PCR showed that the person got SARS-CoV-2 infection at some point between March and December 2020. The antigens for these receptors are not known. The method was immunoSEQ multiplex PCR; TCRdb's version includes in-frame clones alone and lacks a portion of them. The profile covers around 40,000 clones, with about 75% appearing a single time and around 28% taken by the ten largest. The sample in question was CD4+ T cells from PBMCs cultured with a peptide pool, obtained before COVID-19 vaccination. The origin of the receptors is a human donor who had a prior SARS-CoV-2 infection.

The chain has TRBV19 and TRBJ1-4; maybe TRBD1 (6 bases). Germline values: CDR1 LNHDA, CDR2 SQIVND (reference sequence). This CDR3 comprises 16 residues. V dropped 6 bases and J dropped 8 bases, with 22 bases sitting between them. In DNA, the CDR3 is TGTGCCAGTAGCACAATGACAGGTCGTAAGGTCGAAAAACTGTTTTTT. Translating it yields CASSTMTGRKVEKLFF.

This chain joins TRBV15 and TRBJ2-1; TRBD1 aligns across 8 bases. The CDR3 contains 16 residues. Unmatched junction bases numbered 14, after V lost 7 bases and J lost 6 bases. CDR1 LNHNV and CDR2 YYDKDF come from the germline V gene (reference sequence). The CDR3 DNA is TGTGCCACCACTGAGACCCGGGACAGGTTCACCAATGAGCAGTTCTTC. It is translated as CATTETRDRFTNEQFF.

This clone was observed a handful of times. The V gene is TRBV18, the J gene TRBJ2-7; D remains ambiguous. V shed 4 bases and J shed 5 bases, with 18 bases lying between them. Looked up from germline, CDR1 is KGHSH and CDR2 is LQKENI. The CDR3 has 15 amino acids. Here the CDR3 DNA reads TGTGCCAGCTCACTATCGAGCTCCAGGTCCCACGAGCAGTACTTC. Amino acid sequence: CASSLSSSRSHEQYF.

The chain joins TRBV2 to TRBJ2-7; 8 positions match TRBD1. The J segment lost 3 bases and the V segment lost 7 bases, leaving 8 bases of the junction unmatched. Per the germline V gene, CDR1 is SNHLY and CDR2 is FYNNEI. This CDR3 has 14 residues. The CDR3 DNA reads as TGTGCCAGCACCCAAGGGACAGGCCGCTACGAGCAGTACTTC. It is translated as CASTQGTGRYEQYF.

CDR3 region: CAISEGGRSTDTQYF. The DNA for the CDR3 is TGTGCCATCAGTGAGGGGGGGAGAAGCACAGATACGCAGTATTTT. The V gene is TRBV10-3, the J gene TRBJ2-3; D possibly corresponds to TRBD2 (6 bases). Trimming shortened V by 2 bases and J by 0 bases, and 9 bases separated the two germline ends. CDR1 ENHRY and CDR2 SYGVKD come from the germline V gene. The CDR3 consists of 15 residues.

The chain combines TRBV6-2 or TRBV6-3 with TRBJ2-3, with D possibly being TRBD2 (5 bases). Per germline, CDR1 MNHEY and CDR2 SVGEGT. The CDR3 spans 13 residues. V dropped 4 bases and J dropped 6 bases, with 11 bases sitting between them. The CDR3: CASSFREGDTQYF. CDR3 nucleotide sequence: TGTGCCAGCAGTTTCCGGGAAGGGGATACGCAGTATTTT.

The chain recombines TRBV2 with TRBJ2-5, with 7 bases fitting TRBD1. CDR3 length: 13 amino acids. Per germline, CDR1 SNHLY and CDR2 FYNNEI. The V and J ends lost 9 bases and 4 bases, in that order; junction bases with no gene match: 8. The CDR3 DNA reads TGTGCCAGTACGGGACAGTCACGAGAGACCCAGTACTTC. Encoded protein: CASTGQSRETQYF.

This sequence joins TRBV5-6 and TRBJ2-7, with D possibly being TRBD2 (6 bases). This CDR3 comprises 14 residues. Germline-derived CDR1 and CDR2 are SGHDT and YYEEEE. Trimming left V 7 bases short and J 3 bases short, with 17 bases between. DNA of the CDR3: TGTGCCAGCCGGGATGGCGGGGAGATCTACGAGCAGTACTTC. Protein: CASRDGGEIYEQYF. Together with reference TRBV5-6 and TRBJ2-7, the CDR3 gives the full variable domain: DAGVTQSPTHLIKTRGQQVTLRCSPKSGHDTVSWYQQALGQGPQFIFQYYEEEERQRGNFPDRFSGHQFPNYSSELNVNALLLGDSALYLCASRDGGEIYEQYFGPGTRLTVT.